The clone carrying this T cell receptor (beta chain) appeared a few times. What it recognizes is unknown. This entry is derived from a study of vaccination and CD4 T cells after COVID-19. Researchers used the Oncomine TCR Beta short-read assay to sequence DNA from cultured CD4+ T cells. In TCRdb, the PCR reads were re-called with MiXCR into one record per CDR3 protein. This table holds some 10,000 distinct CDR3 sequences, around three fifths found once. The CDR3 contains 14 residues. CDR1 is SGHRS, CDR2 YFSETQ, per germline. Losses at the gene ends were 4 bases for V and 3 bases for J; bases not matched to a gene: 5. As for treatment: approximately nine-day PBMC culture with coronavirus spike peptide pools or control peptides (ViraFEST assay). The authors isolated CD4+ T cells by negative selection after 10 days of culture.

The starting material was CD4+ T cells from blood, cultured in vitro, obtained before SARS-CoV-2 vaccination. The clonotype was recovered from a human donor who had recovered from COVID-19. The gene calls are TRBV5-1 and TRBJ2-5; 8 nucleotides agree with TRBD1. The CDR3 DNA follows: TGCGCCAGCAGCCCACAGGGGGGAGAAGAGACCCAGTACTTC. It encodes CASSPQGGEETQYF.